The count of the clone carrying this T cell receptor beta chain is one. Trimming removed 4 bases at V and 7 bases at J, with 10 bases between. CDR1 is SNHLY, CDR2 FYNNEI, per germline. There are 12 residues in the CDR3. The use of a sample-barcoded 5' primer and a J-beta primer mix characterized a second PCR of about 6 to 11 cycles. TCRdb reanalysed the 5' RACE reads using MiXCR and keeps one entry per CDR3 protein. Found here are more than 800,000 distinct CDR3 sequences, under 35% of them singletons; the top ten hold approximately 15%. This entry comes from a study of blood T cells in healthy people across ages.

This clonotype was sampled from an elderly woman in good health. Specimen: blood. The chain links TRBV2 to TRBJ1-2, with a possible D match to TRBD1 (5 bases). The CDR3 region has the DNA TGTGCCAGCAGTGGGGACGGCTTTGGCTACACCTTC. It specifies CASSGDGFGYTF. Filled out from reference TRBV2 and TRBJ1-2, the complete variable domain reads EPEVTQTPSHQVTQMGQEVILRCVPISNHLYFYWYRQILGQKVEFLVSFYNNEISEKSEIFDDQFSVERPDGSNFTLKIRSTKLEDSAMYFCASSGDGFGYTFGSGTRLTVV.